This TCR beta chain was identified during a study of CD8 T cells in ankylosing spondylitis. Details on this clonotype: Its antigen remains unknown.

The V end lost 7 bases, the J end lost 5 bases, and 24 bases lay between the germline ends. There are 17 residues in the CDR3. Overall study findings and caveats: A TCR beta motif of under ten highly homologous variants seemed to mark ankylosing spondylitis blood.

With molecular barcodes, quantitative 5'-RACE was used to make the TCR beta libraries. TCRdb used MiXCR to reprocess the 5' RACE reads, holding one entry per CDR3 protein. The data contain 180,000 or so distinct CDR3 sequences, about 9.9% of them seen just once; the ten biggest clones take up 25% to 35%. The sequence derives from a male donor with ankylosing spondylitis or in good health (not recorded which). The chain carries TRBV12-3 or TRBV12-4 and TRBJ2-1; D gene unclear. The sequencing input was blood, either unsorted or a sorted T cell fraction (not recorded which). CDR3 bases: TGTGCCAGCAACACGGCCCTCAGGACGGCGCAGCACAATGAGCAGTTCTTC. Its translation is CASNTALRTAQHNEQFF.